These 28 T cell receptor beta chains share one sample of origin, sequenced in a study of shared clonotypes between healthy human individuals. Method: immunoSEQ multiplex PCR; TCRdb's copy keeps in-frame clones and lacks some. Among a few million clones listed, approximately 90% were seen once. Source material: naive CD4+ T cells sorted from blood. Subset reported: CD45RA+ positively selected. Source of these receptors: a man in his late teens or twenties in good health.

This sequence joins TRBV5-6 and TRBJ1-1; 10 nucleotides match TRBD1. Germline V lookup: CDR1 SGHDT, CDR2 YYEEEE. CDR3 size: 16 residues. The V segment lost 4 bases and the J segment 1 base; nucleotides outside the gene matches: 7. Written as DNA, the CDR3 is TGTGCCAGCAGCCCCGACAGGGGGCTAGGGAACACTGAAGCTTTCTTT. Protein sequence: CASSPDRGLGNTEAFF.

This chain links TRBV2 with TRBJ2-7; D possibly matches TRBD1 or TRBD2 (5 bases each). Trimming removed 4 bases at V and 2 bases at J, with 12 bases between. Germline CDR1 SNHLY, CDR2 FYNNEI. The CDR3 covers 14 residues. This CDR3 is CASSAGRATYEQYF. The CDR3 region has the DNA TGTGCCAGCAGTGCGGGGCGGGCTACCTACGAGCAGTACTTC. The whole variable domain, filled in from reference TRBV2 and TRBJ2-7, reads EPEVTQTPSHQVTQMGQEVILRCVPISNHLYFYWYRQILGQKVEFLVSFYNNEISEKSEIFDDQFSVERPDGSNFTLKIRSTKLEDSAMYFCASSAGRATYEQYFGPGTRLTVT.

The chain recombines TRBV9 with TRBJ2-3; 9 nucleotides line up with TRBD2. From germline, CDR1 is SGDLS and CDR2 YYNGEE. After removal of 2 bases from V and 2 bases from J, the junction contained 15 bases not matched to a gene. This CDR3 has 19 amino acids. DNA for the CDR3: TGTGCCAGCAGCGTCCGTGGGGGGTCTCTAGCGGGAAACACAGATACGCAGTATTTT. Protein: CASSVRGGSLAGNTDTQYF.

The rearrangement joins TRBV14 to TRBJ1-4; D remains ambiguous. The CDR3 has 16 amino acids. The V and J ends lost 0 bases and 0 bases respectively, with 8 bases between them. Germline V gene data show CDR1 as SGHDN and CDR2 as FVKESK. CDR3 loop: CASSQDGQTTNEKLFF. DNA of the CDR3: TGTGCCAGCAGCCAAGATGGGCAGACAACTAATGAAAAACTGTTTTTT.

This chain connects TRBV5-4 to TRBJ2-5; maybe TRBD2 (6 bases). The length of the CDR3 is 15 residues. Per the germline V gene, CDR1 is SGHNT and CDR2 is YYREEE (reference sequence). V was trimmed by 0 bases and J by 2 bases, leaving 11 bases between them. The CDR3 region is CASSLGAGTQETQYF. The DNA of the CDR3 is TGTGCCAGCAGCTTGGGGGCAGGGACTCAAGAGACCCAGTACTTC.

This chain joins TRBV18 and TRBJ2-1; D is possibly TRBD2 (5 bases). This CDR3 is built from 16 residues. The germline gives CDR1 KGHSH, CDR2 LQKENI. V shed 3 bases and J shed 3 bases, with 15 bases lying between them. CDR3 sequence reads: CASSPPRVKDYNEQFF. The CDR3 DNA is TGTGCCAGCTCACCGCCGAGGGTCAAAGACTACAATGAGCAGTTCTTC.

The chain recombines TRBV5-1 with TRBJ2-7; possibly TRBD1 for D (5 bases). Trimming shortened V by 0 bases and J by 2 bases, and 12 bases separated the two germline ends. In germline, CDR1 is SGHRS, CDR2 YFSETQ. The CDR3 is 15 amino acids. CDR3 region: CASSLGSQGTYEQYF. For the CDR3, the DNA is TGCGCCAGCAGCTTGGGGTCTCAGGGTACCTACGAGCAGTACTTC.

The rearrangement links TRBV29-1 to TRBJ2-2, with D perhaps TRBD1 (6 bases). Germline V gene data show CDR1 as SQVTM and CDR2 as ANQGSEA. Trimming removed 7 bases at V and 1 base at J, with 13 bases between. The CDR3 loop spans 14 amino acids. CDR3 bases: TGCAGCGCCAGACCGGACAGGAACACCGGGGAGCTGTTTTTT. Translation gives CSARPDRNTGELFF.

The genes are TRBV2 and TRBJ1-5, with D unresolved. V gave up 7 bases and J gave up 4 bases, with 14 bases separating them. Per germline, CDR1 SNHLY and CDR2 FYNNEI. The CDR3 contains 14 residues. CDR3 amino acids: CASTGSESNQPQHF. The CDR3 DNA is TGTGCCAGCACGGGCAGTGAGAGTAATCAGCCCCAGCATTTT.

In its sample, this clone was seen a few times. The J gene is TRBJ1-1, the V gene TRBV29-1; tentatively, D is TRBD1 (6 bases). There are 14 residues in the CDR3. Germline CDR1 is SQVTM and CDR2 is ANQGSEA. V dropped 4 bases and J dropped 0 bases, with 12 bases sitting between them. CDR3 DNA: TGCAGCGTTGGGCAGGGGATGTTGAACACTGAAGCTTTCTTT. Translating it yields CSVGQGMLNTEAFF.

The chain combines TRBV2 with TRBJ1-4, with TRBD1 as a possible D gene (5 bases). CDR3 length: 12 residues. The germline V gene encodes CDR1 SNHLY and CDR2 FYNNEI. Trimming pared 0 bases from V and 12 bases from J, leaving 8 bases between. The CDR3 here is CASSEAGRELFF. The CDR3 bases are TGTGCCAGCAGTGAAGCGGGACGGGAACTGTTTTTT.

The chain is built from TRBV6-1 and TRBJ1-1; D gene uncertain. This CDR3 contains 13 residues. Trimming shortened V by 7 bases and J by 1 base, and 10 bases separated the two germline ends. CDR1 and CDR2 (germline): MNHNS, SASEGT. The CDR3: CASKQSSNTEAFF. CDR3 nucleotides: TGTGCCAGCAAACAGAGCTCGAACACTGAAGCTTTCTTT.

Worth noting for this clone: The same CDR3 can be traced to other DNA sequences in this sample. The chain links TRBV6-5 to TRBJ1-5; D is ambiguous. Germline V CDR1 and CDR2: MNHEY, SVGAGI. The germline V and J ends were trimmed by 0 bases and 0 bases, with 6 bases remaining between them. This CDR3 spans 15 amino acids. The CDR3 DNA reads TGTGCCAGCAGTTACTCGAGAGCTAGCAATCAGCCCCAGCATTTT. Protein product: CASSYSRASNQPQHF.

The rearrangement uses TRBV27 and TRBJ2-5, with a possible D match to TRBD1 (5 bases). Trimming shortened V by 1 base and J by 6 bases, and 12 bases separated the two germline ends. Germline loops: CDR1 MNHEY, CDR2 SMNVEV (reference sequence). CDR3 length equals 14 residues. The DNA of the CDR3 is TGTGCCAGCAGTTTATGGCAGGGCGAAAAGACCCAGTACTTC. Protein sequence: CASSLWQGEKTQYF.

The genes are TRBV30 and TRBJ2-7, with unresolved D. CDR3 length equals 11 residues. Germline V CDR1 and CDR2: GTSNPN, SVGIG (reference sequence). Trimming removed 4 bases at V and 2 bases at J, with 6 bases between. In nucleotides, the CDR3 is TGTGCCTGGAAGTCCGCCTACGAGCAGTACTTC. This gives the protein CAWKSAYEQYF.

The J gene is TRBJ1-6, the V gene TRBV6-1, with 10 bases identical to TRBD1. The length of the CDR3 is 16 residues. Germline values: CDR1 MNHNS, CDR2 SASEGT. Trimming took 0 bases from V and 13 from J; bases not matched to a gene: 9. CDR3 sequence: CASSEAPGQGLSPLHF. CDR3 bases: TGTGCCAGCAGTGAAGCGCCGGGACAGGGGTTATCGCCCCTCCACTTT.

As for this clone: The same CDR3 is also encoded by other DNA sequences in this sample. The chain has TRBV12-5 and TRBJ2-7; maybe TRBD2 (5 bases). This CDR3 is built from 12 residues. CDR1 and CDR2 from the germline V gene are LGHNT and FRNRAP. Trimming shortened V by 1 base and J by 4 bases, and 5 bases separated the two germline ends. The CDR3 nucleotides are TGTGCTAGTGGTTTGGGGACTTACGAGCAGTACTTC. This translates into CASGLGTYEQYF.

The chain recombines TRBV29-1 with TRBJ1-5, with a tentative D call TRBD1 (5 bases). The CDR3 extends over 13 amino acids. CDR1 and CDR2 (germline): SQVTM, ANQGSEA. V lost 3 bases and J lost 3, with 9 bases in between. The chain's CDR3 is CSVDPGNNQPQHF. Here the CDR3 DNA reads TGCAGCGTTGACCCAGGGAACAATCAGCCCCAGCATTTT.

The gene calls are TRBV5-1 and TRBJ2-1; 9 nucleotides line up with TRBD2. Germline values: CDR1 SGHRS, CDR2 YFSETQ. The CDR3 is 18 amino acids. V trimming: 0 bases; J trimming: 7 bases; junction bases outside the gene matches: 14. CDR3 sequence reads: CASSLARSVAGAGNEQFF. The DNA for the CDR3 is TGCGCCAGCAGCTTGGCCCGATCGGTAGCGGGGGCCGGGAATGAGCAGTTCTTC. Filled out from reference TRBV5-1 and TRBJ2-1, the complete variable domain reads KAGVTQTPRYLIKTRGQQVTLSCSPISGHRSVSWYQQTPGQGLQFLFEYFSETQRNKGNFPGRFSGRQFSNSRSEMNVSTLELGDSALYLCASSLARSVAGAGNEQFFGPGTRLTVL.

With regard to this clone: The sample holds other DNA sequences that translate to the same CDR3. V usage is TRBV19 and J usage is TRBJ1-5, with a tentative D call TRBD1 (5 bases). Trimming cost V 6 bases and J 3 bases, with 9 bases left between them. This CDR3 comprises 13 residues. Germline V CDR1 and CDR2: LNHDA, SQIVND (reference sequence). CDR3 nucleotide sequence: TGTGCCAGTAGAGACAGTCTCAATCAGCCCCAGCATTTT. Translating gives CASRDSLNQPQHF.

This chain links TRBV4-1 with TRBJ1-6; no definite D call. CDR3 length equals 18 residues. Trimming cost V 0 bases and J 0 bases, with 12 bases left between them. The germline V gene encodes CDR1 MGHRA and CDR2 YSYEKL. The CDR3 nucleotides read TGCGCCAGCAGCCAAGATCGGCACGAAGGCTCCTATAATTCACCCCTCCACTTT. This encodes CASSQDRHEGSYNSPLHF.

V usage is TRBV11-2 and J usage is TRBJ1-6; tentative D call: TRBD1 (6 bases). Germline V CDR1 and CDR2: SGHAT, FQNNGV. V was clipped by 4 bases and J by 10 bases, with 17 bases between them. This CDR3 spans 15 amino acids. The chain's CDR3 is CASSSQGTVESPLHF. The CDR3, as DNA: TGTGCCAGCAGCTCGCAGGGGACTGTAGAATCACCCCTCCACTTT.

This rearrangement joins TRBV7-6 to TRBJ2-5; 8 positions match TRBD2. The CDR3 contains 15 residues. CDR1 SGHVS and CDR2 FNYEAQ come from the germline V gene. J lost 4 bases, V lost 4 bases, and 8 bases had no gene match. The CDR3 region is CASSSLAGGRETQYF. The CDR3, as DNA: TGTGCCAGCAGCTCTCTAGCGGGCGGGCGAGAGACCCAGTACTTC.

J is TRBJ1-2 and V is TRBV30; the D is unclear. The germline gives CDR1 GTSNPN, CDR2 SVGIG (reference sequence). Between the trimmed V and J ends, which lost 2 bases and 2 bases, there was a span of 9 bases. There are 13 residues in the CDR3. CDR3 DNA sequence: TGTGCCTGGAGTCCAACACCGAACTATGGCTACACCTTC. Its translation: CAWSPTPNYGYTF.

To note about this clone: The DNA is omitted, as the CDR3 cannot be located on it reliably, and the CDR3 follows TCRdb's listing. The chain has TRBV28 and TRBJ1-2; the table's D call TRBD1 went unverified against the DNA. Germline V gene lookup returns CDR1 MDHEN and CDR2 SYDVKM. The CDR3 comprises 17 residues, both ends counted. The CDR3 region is CASSSSDRAMDNYGYTF.

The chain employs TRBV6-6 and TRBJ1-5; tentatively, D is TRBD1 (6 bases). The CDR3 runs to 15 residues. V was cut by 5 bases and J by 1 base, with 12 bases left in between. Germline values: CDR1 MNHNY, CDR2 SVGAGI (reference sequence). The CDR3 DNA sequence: TGTGCCAGCAGTGTTCAGGGGCACAGCAATCAGCCCCAGCATTTT. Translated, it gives CASSVQGHSNQPQHF.

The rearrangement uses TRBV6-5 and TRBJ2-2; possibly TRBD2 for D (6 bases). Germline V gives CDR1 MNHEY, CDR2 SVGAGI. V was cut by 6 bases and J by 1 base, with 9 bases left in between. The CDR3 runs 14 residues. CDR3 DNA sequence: TGTGCCAGCAGGGGGACTCTGAACACCGGGGAGCTGTTTTTT. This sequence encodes CASRGTLNTGELFF.

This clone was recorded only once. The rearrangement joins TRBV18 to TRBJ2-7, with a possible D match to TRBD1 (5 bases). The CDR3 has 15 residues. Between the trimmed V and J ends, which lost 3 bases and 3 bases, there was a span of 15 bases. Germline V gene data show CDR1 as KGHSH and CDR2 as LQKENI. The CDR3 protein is CASSPFLDSDYEQYF. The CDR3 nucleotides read TGTGCCAGCTCACCCTTCTTAGACAGCGACTACGAGCAGTACTTC.